Listed below are T cell receptor beta chains from one sample, sequenced in a study of T cell repertoires in cytomegalovirus infection. In TCRdb, the reads were re-called with MiXCR into one record per CDR3 protein. The table lists some 560,000 distinct CDR3 sequences, around two fifths of them singletons. No cognate antigen is known for these TCRs. The sample was cultured PBMCs, taken from culture after CMV antigen stimulation. Receptors were obtained from a human donor in good health (CMV status not recorded). Some clones in this sample may be carry-over from other donors' samples. CDR3s include the opening cysteine and the closing phenylalanine or tryptophan. Each record gives: J gene, D gene, V gene, clone size, CDR3 protein, CDR3 DNA. A D gene is named only where the DNA matches it firmly. Size is omitted from some rows. Given values are once, few, many or a class for expanded clones.

TRBJ2-1,-,TRBV6-5,-,CASSRQARGTNEQFF,TGTGCCAGCAGTCGACAGGCACGGGGGACCAATGAGCAGTTCTTC
TRBJ1-2,-,TRBV7-2,few,CASSLGYSMSYGYTF,TGTGCCAGCAGCCTCGGGTACTCTATGAGCTATGGCTACACCTTC
TRBJ2-5,TRBD2,TRBV7-2,-,CASSLIVLQGGQTQYF,TGTGCCAGCAGCTTAATAGTCCTTCAGGGAGGGCAGACCCAGTACTTC
TRBJ2-7,TRBD2,TRBV7-6,-,CASSLGPSGLTGQYF,TGTGCCAGCAGCTTAGGTCCTAGCGGATTAACCGGGCAGTACTTC
TRBJ2-1,-,TRBV6-1,-,CASRMFQTAPEQFF,TGTGCCAGCAGAATGTTCCAGACAGCCCCTGAGCAGTTCTTC
TRBJ1-5,-,TRBV6-1,-,CASSEALVQPQHF,TGTGCCAGCAGTGAAGCGCTGGTTCAGCCCCAGCATTTT
TRBJ2-1,TRBD1,TRBV7-6,-,CASSLALGGTGHNEQFF,TGTGCCAGCAGCTTAGCCCTAGGCGGGACAGGTCACAATGAGCAGTTCTTC
TRBJ1-6,TRBD1,TRBV7-9,few,CASSLDRVQSPLHF,TGTGCCAGCAGTCTGGACAGGGTACAGTCACCCCTCCACTTT
TRBJ2-5,TRBD1,TRBV7-2,few,CASSLGTGVETQYF,TGTGCCAGCAGCTTGGGGACAGGGGTAGAGACCCAGTACTTC
TRBJ1-2,-,TRBV7-2,-,CASSLEGEAGYTF,TGTGCCAGCAGCCTGGAAGGGGAGGCAGGCTACACCTTC
TRBJ2-7,TRBD1,TRBV7-2,many,CASSLAGGVTYEQYF,TGTGCCAGCAGCTTGGCAGGGGGCGTAACCTACGAGCAGTACTTC
TRBJ2-5,-,TRBV12-3/TRBV12-4,few,CASSLGVLYQETQYF,TGTGCCAGCAGTCTTGGAGTCCTGTACCAAGAGACCCAGTACTTC
TRBJ1-1,-,TRBV7-2,-,CASSLFGKGGTEAFF,TGTGCCAGCAGCCTCTTTGGGAAGGGGGGCACTGAAGCTTTCTTT
TRBJ2-2,-,TRBV6-2/TRBV6-3,few,CASSYRTGELFF,TGTGCCAGCAGTTACCGCACCGGGGAGCTGTTTTTT
TRBJ2-7,TRBD1,TRBV27,-,CASSLSTGGSYEQYF,TGTGCCAGCAGTTTATCGACAGGGGGATCCTACGAGCAGTACTTC
TRBJ2-1,TRBD1,TRBV20-1,-,CSASRAGGADEQFF,TGCAGTGCTTCTCGCGCAGGGGGCGCGGATGAGCAGTTCTTC
TRBJ2-1,-,TRBV6-1,-,CASFLGPRSVDEQFF,TGTGCCAGCTTCTTAGGACCTCGTAGTGTGGATGAGCAGTTCTTC
TRBJ1-1,-,TRBV7-6,once,CASSATSSVDTEAFF,TGTGCCAGCAGCGCAACCTCCTCGGTTGATACTGAAGCTTTCTTT
TRBJ1-4,-,TRBV20-1,-,CSARDSRIGGELFF,TGCAGTGCTAGAGATTCCAGAATTGGGGGGGAACTGTTTTTT
TRBJ1-4,TRBD1,TRBV7-9,few,CASSSTGGIANEKLFF,TGTGCCAGCAGCTCCACAGGGGGCATAGCTAATGAAAAACTGTTTTTT
TRBJ1-3,-,TRBV5-5,-,CASSLMSNSGNTIYF,TGTGCCAGCAGCTTGATGTCTAACTCTGGAAACACCATATATTTT
TRBJ2-3,-,TRBV27,few,CASSLFETPGDTQYF,TGTGCCAGCAGTTTATTTGAGACCCCGGGGGATACGCAGTATTTT
TRBJ1-5,TRBD1,TRBV5-8,few,CASSSGQVSNQPQHF,TGTGCCAGCAGCTCCGGACAGGTTAGCAATCAGCCCCAGCATTTT
TRBJ2-3,-,TRBV27,few,CASSSRLKDTQYF,TGTGCCAGCAGTTCCCGTTTGAAGGATACGCAGTATTTT
TRBJ2-7,TRBD1,TRBV12-3/TRBV12-4,-,CASTWTGEGYEQYF,TGTGCCAGCACTTGGACAGGGGAAGGGTACGAGCAGTACTTC
TRBJ2-2,-,TRBV15,few,CATSRDGANTGELFF,TGTGCCACCAGCAGAGATGGAGCGAACACCGGGGAGCTGTTTTTT
TRBJ1-4,TRBD1,TRBV12-3/TRBV12-4,-,CASSPGTGGLEKLFF,TGTGCCAGCAGCCCCGGGACAGGGGGCCTGGAAAAACTGTTTTTT
TRBJ2-5,-,TRBV7-2,-,CASSEDNKETQYF,TGTGCCAGCAGCGAGGACAACAAAGAGACCCAGTACTTC
TRBJ2-7,-,TRBV7-6,-,CASSGGRVEQYF,TGTGCCAGCTCCGGGGGACGGGTCGAGCAGTACTTC
TRBJ2-5,-,TRBV12-3/TRBV12-4,-,CASSISFGAVETQYF,TGTGCCAGCAGTATTTCGTTCGGGGCCGTGGAGACCCAGTACTTC
TRBJ2-3,-,TRBV11-2,-,CASSPLFLGGDTQYF,TGTGCCAGCAGCCCTCTCTTTCTCGGCGGGGATACGCAGTATTTT
TRBJ1-5,-,TRBV7-8,few,CASSPSRVNQPQHF,TGTGCCAGCAGTCCGTCCAGGGTGAATCAGCCCCAGCATTTT
TRBJ2-7,TRBD1,TRBV7-3,-,CASSRGQSYLEQYF,TGTGCCAGCAGCCGGGGACAGTCGTACCTCGAGCAGTACTTC
TRBJ1-2,-,TRBV12-3/TRBV12-4,-,CASGQWAANYGYTF,TGTGCCAGCGGGCAATGGGCGGCTAACTATGGCTACACCTTC
TRBJ2-3,-,TRBV6-2/TRBV6-3,-,CASTLRTHTDTQYF,TGTGCCAGCACCTTGAGGACACACACAGATACGCAGTATTTT
TRBJ2-3,-,TRBV4-1,-,CASSQDPLNTDTQYF,TGCGCCAGCAGCCAAGACCCCCTGAACACAGATACGCAGTATTTT
TRBJ1-1,-,TRBV6-1,-,CASRWFGGPMNTEAFF,TGTGCCAGCAGGTGGTTTGGGGGCCCCATGAACACTGAAGCTTTCTTT
TRBJ1-1,-,TRBV6-1,-,CASSEVDRNTEAFF,TGTGCCAGCAGTGAAGTGGACAGGAACACTGAAGCTTTCTTT
TRBJ1-6,-,TRBV4-1,few,CASSLTNNSPLHF,TGCGCCAGCAGCCTAACGAATAATTCACCCCTCCACTTT
TRBJ2-1,TRBD1,TRBV7-2,-,CASSINRGQEQFF,TGTGCCAGCAGCATCAACAGGGGGCAAGAGCAGTTCTTC
TRBJ2-1,TRBD2,TRBV7-2,-,CASSPSGLVDYNEQFF,TGTGCCAGCAGCCCCTCAGGACTAGTTGACTACAATGAGCAGTTCTTC
TRBJ2-7,-,TRBV11-2,few,CASRNFRGGSYEQYF,TGTGCCAGCAGGAATTTTAGGGGGGGCTCCTACGAGCAGTACTTC
TRBJ2-1,-,TRBV11-1,-,CASSFSRSSPAEQFF,TGTGCCAGCAGCTTTTCGAGGAGCAGTCCCGCTGAGCAGTTCTTC
TRBJ1-2,TRBD1,TRBV7-8,many,CASSLDRASGYTF,TGTGCCAGCAGCTTGGACAGGGCTAGTGGCTACACCTTC